This T cell receptor beta chain is drawn from a study of T cell changes during pregnancy in multiple sclerosis. CDR3 length: 19 residues. V was pared by 4 bases and J by 0 bases, with 22 bases between. From germline, CDR1 is MGHRA and CDR2 YSYEKL. Here immunoSEQ multiplex PCR was the method, and the copy in TCRdb shows in-frame clones only, minus some. The data contain 100,000 or so clones, roughly 92% of them singletons. The sample was peripheral blood, taken after pregnancy. This sequence originates from a female donor with multiple sclerosis, enrolled in a pregnancy study. The rearrangement links TRBV4-1 to TRBJ1-3, with D tentatively TRBD1 (5 bases). CDR3 in amino acids: CASSPSPAGGGRSGNTIYF. The CDR3 nucleotides read TGCGCCAGCAGCCCCTCCCCCGCGGGGGGGGGACGCTCTGGAAACACCATATATTTT.